The 5 T cell receptor beta chains listed next were all sequenced from one sample in a study of T cells in Graves' hyperthyroidism and ophthalmopathy. RNA transcripts were the template for amplifying TCR beta CDR3 regions. In the first-round RT-PCR of the TCR CDR3, the HTBI primer set was used. TCRdb re-analysed the multiplex PCR reads in MiXCR, keeping a single row per CDR3 protein. Of around 35,000 distinct CDR3 sequences in the sample, around half were seen once. The sequenced sample was blood. The receptors originated from a man aged 40-50 years with Graves' ophthalmopathy.

To note about this clonotype: The DNA is left out, because the CDR3 cannot be placed on it with certainty; the CDR3 is given as TCRdb lists it. V is TRBV20-1 and J is TRBJ1-4; the D call TRBD1 from the table was never checked on the DNA. Termini included, the CDR3 measures 21 amino acids. Per germline, CDR1 DFQATT and CDR2 SNEGSKA (reference sequence). The CDR3 loop is CSARDRRTGSREQYFGEKLFF.

This chain connects TRBV19 to TRBJ2-1; TRBD2 aligns across 11 bases. The germline V gene has CDR1 LNHDA and CDR2 SQIVND (reference sequence). The trim removed 2 bases at V and 10 bases at J, leaving 7 bases unmatched. The CDR3 loop spans 15 amino acids. The CDR3 here is CASSILAGGPQEQFF. The CDR3 DNA reads as TGTGCCAGTAGTATATTAGCGGGGGGGCCACAGGAGCAGTTCTTC.

This chain connects TRBV5-1 to TRBJ1-1, with a possible D match to TRBD1 (5 bases). V lost 8 bases, J lost 1 base, and 12 bases lay in between. The germline CDR1 and CDR2 sequences are SGHRS and YFSETQ. The CDR3 loop spans 13 amino acids. CDR3 sequence reads: CASGTSGNTEAFF. The DNA for the CDR3 is TGCGCCAGTGGGACTAGCGGGAACACTGAAGCTTTCTTT.

This clonotype is medium-sized (0.01 to 0.1%). The rearrangement joins TRBV19 to TRBJ1-2; D uncertain. Trimming removed 3 bases at V and 5 bases at J, with 10 bases between. From germline, CDR1 is LNHDA and CDR2 SQIVND (reference sequence). The CDR3 spans 13 residues. The CDR3 here is CASSMWADYGYTF. The CDR3 DNA sequence: TGTGCCAGTAGTATGTGGGCGGATTATGGCTACACCTTC.

This sequence joins TRBV10-3 and TRBJ2-7, with unresolved D. With 8 bases removed from V and 10 bases from J, the gap between germline ends came to 9 bases. The germline V gene has CDR1 ENHRY and CDR2 SYGVKD. This CDR3 contains 9 residues. The CDR3 region has the DNA TGTGCCATCGATAAGGGACAGTACTTC. It yields the protein CAIDKGQYF.